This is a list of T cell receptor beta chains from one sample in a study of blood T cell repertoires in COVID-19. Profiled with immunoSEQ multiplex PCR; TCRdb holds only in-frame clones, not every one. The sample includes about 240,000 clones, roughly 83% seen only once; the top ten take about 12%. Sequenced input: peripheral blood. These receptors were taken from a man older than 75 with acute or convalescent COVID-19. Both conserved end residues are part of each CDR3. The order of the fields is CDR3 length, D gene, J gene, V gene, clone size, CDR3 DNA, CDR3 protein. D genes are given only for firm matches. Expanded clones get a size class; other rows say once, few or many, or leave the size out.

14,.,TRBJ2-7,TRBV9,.,TGTGCCAGCAGCGTTTACGGGGACTCCTACGAGCAGTACTTC,CASSVYGDSYEQYF
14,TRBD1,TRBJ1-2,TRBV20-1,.,TGCAGTGCTAGTTACAGGGGTCGCGGCTATGGCTACACCTTC,CSASYRGRGYGYTF
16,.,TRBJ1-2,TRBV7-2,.,TGTGCCAGCAGTGAAATCCGGGTCATCTCTGGATATGGCTACACCTTC,CASSEIRVISGYGYTF
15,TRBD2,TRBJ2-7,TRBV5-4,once,TGTGCCTCAAGACCGTCTAGCGGGAGGGATCCCGAGCAGTACTTC,CASRPSSGRDPEQYF
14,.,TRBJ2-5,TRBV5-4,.,TGTGCCAGCAGCCCTACGGGGGGCGGGGAGACCCAGTACTTC,CASSPTGGGETQYF
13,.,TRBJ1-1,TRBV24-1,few,TGTGCCACCAGTGACCGTCGGGAAGAGGGAGCTTTCTTT,CATSDRREEGAFF
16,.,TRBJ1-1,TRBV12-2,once,TGTGCAAGTCGCCCAAGGGGTGAAAGGGGGAACACTGAAGCTTTCTTT,CASRPRGERGNTEAFF
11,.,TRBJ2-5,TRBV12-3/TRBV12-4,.,TGTGCCAGCAGTTTCAGAGAGACCCAGTACTTC,CASSFRETQYF
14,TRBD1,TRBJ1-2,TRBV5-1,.,TGCGCCAGCAGCGGAGAAACAGGGGTCGGGGGCTACACCTTC,CASSGETGVGGYTF
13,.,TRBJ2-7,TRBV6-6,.,TGTGCCAGCAGTCCCCTCGGACAAGGCGAGCAGTACTTC,CASSPLGQGEQYF
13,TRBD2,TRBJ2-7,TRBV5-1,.,TGCGCCAGCAGCTGGGGACTAGTCAACGAGCAGTACTTC,CASSWGLVNEQYF
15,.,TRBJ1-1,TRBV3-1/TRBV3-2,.,TGTGCCAGCAGCCAAGATCCGGGGAGTTCCACTGAAGCTTTCTTT,CASSQDPGSSTEAFF
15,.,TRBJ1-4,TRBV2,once,TGTGCCAGCAAACTTTCCGGGGGGGCCCATGAAAAACTGTTTTTT,CASKLSGGAHEKLFF
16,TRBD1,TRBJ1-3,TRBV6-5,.,TGTGCCAGCAGTTACAGACAGGGCGGTTTTGGAAACACCATATATTTT,CASSYRQGGFGNTIYF
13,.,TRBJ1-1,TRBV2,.,TGTGCCAGCAGTGAAGCGGTCAGGGTGATAGGTTTCTTT,CASSEAVRVIGFF
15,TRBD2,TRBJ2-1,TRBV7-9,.,TGTGCCAGCAGCCCCCGGGCGGGAGAATACAATGAGCAGTTCTTC,CASSPRAGEYNEQFF
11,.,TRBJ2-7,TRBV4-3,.,TGCGCCAGCAGCCAAGGGCGGGAGCAGTACTTC,CASSQGREQYF
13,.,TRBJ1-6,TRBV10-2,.,TGCGCCAGCTCGCCTTCGCTCGAGTCACCCCTCCACTTT,CASSPSLESPLHF
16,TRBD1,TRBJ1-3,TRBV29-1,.,TGCAGCGTTGTATCGGGGACAGGGAAGTCAGGAAACACCATATATTTT,CSVVSGTGKSGNTIYF
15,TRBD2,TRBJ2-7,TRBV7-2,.,TGTGCCAGCAGCTTAGCGCGGGGGAGCTCCTACGAGCAGTACTTC,CASSLARGSSYEQYF
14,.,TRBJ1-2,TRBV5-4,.,TGTGCCAGCAGCTTGGACAGGGATAACTATGGCTACACCTTC,CASSLDRDNYGYTF
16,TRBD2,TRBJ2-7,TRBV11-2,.,TGTGCCAGCAGTCGAACCGGGACTAGCGGCTCCTACGAGCAGTACTTC,CASSRTGTSGSYEQYF
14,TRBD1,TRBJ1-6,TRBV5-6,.,TGTGCCAGCAGCGCCGGACAGGGGGTTTCACCCCTCCACTTT,CASSAGQGVSPLHF
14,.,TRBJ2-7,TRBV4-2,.,TGTGCCAGCAGCCAAGACTACAGGGAAAACGAGCAGTACTTC,CASSQDYRENEQYF
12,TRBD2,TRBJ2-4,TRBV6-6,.,TGTGCCAGCAGTTACGGAACGGGGGGAGAGTACTTC,CASSYGTGGEYF
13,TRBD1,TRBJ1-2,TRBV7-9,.,TGTGCCAGCAGCCCGACAGGGAACTATGGCTACACCTTC,CASSPTGNYGYTF
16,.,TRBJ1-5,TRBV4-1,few,TGCGCCAGCAGCCGGAAATGGGGAGACGGGAATCAGCCCCAGCATTTT,CASSRKWGDGNQPQHF
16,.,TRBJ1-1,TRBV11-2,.,TGTGCCAGCAGCCCGATCGGACAGACCAACGGCACTGAAGCTTTCTTT,CASSPIGQTNGTEAFF
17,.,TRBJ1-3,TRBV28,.,TGTGCCAGCAGTCCGCCTCAAGGGGCGCTCTCTGGAAACACCATATATTTT,CASSPPQGALSGNTIYF
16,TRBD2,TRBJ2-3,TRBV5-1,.,TGCGCCAGCAGCTTGGAGGGGGGACTAGCAGCTGATACGCAGTATTTT,CASSLEGGLAADTQYF
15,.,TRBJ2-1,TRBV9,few,TGTGCCAGCAGCGTAGGGCGGAGTCAATACAATGAGCAGTTCTTC,CASSVGRSQYNEQFF
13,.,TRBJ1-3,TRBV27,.,TGTGCCAGCAGTTTCTCCTCTGGAAACACCATATATTTT,CASSFSSGNTIYF
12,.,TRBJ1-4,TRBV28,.,TGTGCCAGCAAGGTGAGGGATGAAAAACTGTTTTTT,CASKVRDEKLFF
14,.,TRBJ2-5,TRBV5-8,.,TGTGCCAGCAGCTTGGAGCCTACAGGAGAGACCCAGTACTTC,CASSLEPTGETQYF
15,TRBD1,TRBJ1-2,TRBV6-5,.,TGTGCCAGCAAATGGCCGGGACAGGGTCTCTATGGCTACACCTTC,CASKWPGQGLYGYTF
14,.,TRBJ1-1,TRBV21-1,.,TGTGCCAGCAGCAAGTGGACAGAGAACACTGAAGCTTTCTTT,CASSKWTENTEAFF
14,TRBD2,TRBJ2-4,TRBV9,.,TGTGCCAGCAGCGTAGATTCTGAGCGGGGCATTCAGTACTTC,CASSVDSERGIQYF
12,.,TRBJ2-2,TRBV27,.,TGTGCCAGCAGTCCTAATGTTGGGGAGCTGTTTTTT,CASSPNVGELFF
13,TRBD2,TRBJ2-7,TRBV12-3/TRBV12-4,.,TGTGCCAGCAGTAGGACTAGCATCGGCGAGCAGTACTTC,CASSRTSIGEQYF
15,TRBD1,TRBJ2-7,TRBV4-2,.,TGTGCCAGCAGCCCTTCCGGGGACAGTGCCTACGAGCAGTACTTC,CASSPSGDSAYEQYF
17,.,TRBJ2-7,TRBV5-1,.,TGCGCCAGCAGCCCCCGCTCCCCCGGGGTAAGCTCCTACGAGCAGTACTTC,CASSPRSPGVSSYEQYF
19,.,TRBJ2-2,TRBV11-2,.,TGTGCCAGCAGAAAAAATTCTGGCCATCTTATTCGGAACACCGGGGAGCTGTTTTTT,CASRKNSGHLIRNTGELFF
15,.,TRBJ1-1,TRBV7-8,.,TGTGCCAGCAGCTTATTGAGCTTCATGAACACTGAAGCTTTCTTT,CASSLLSFMNTEAFF
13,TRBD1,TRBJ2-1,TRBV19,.,TGTGCCAGTAGTATCCGAGGACAGGACGAGCAGTTCTTC,CASSIRGQDEQFF
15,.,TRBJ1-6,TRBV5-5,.,TGTGCCAGCAGCTTGGAGGGCTCGCGAGGGTCACCCCTCCACTTT,CASSLEGSRGSPLHF